These T cell receptor beta chains were read from a single sample in a study of T cells in Graves' hyperthyroidism and ophthalmopathy. One entry per CDR3 protein results from TCRdb running MiXCR on the multiplex PCR reads. The sample records about 640,000 distinct CDR3 sequences, 14% being singletons. The sample comprised blood. These receptor sequences come from a woman aged 50 to 65 with Graves' ophthalmopathy. Both conserved end residues are part of each CDR3. A D gene is named only where the DNA matches it firmly. Clone size appears in some rows only: once, few, many, or a class for an expanded clone.

d_gene: -; j_gene: TRBJ2-3; abundance: -; v_gene: TRBV20-1; CDR3aa: CSAKWTESTDTQYF; CDR3nt: TGCAGTGCAAAGTGGACGGAATCCACAGATACGCAGTATTTT
d_gene: -; j_gene: TRBJ1-2; abundance: many; v_gene: TRBV2; CDR3aa: CASSELQGSYGYTF; CDR3nt: TGTGCCAGCAGTGAGCTACAGGGAAGCTATGGCTACACCTTC
d_gene: TRBD1; j_gene: TRBJ2-1; abundance: few; v_gene: TRBV19; CDR3aa: CASRQGEDEQFF; CDR3nt: TGTGCCAGTAGACAGGGGGAGGATGAGCAGTTCTTC
d_gene: -; j_gene: TRBJ2-1; abundance: few; v_gene: TRBV24-1; CDR3aa: CATSEASYNEQFF; CDR3nt: TGTGCCACCAGTGAGGCCTCCTACAATGAGCAGTTCTTC
d_gene: -; j_gene: TRBJ2-7; abundance: many; v_gene: TRBV20-1; CDR3aa: CSAIPDGYEQYF; CDR3nt: TGCAGTGCTATTCCGGACGGCTACGAGCAGTACTTC
d_gene: -; j_gene: TRBJ2-3; abundance: many; v_gene: TRBV29-1; CDR3aa: CSVGLLAGTQYF; CDR3nt: TGCAGCGTTGGGCTCCTCGCTGGTACGCAGTATTTT
d_gene: TRBD2; j_gene: TRBJ2-3; abundance: -; v_gene: TRBV6-5; CDR3aa: CASSSTGTSDTDTQYF; CDR3nt: TGTGCCAGCAGTTCAACCGGGACTAGCGACACAGATACGCAGTATTTT
d_gene: TRBD2; j_gene: TRBJ2-1; abundance: many; v_gene: TRBV27; CDR3aa: CASSLAGGRPNEQFF; CDR3nt: TGTGCCAGCAGCCTAGCGGGAGGGCGCCCCAATGAGCAGTTCTTC
d_gene: -; j_gene: TRBJ2-7; abundance: -; v_gene: TRBV29-1; CDR3aa: CSVGPTDGVYEQYF; CDR3nt: TGCAGCGTTGGCCCAACGGATGGGGTCTACGAGCAGTACTTC
d_gene: -; j_gene: TRBJ1-2; abundance: -; v_gene: TRBV5-1; CDR3aa: CASSFRPGDNYGYTF; CDR3nt: TGCGCCAGCAGCTTTAGACCAGGGGATAACTATGGCTACACCTTC
d_gene: TRBD1; j_gene: TRBJ1-2; abundance: few; v_gene: TRBV5-6; CDR3aa: CASSLPGQGFSGYTF; CDR3nt: TGTGCCAGCAGCTTGCCGGGACAGGGATTTTCGGGCTACACCTTC
d_gene: TRBD2; j_gene: TRBJ2-6; abundance: many; v_gene: TRBV7-2; CDR3aa: CASSLDGGAGGGANVLTF; CDR3nt: TGTGCCAGCAGCTTAGATGGCGGAGCGGGAGGTGGGGCCAACGTCCTGACTTTC
d_gene: -; j_gene: TRBJ2-1; abundance: -; v_gene: TRBV7-2; CDR3aa: CASSLAGAGVREQFF; CDR3nt: TGTGCCAGCAGCTTAGCGGGGGCGGGAGTGCGTGAGCAGTTCTTC
d_gene: TRBD1; j_gene: TRBJ2-7; abundance: -; v_gene: TRBV20-1; CDR3aa: CSARETDLDRVHEQYF; CDR3nt: TGCAGTGCTAGAGAGACCGACTTAGACAGGGTCCACGAGCAGTACTTC
d_gene: -; j_gene: TRBJ2-5; abundance: few; v_gene: TRBV2; CDR3aa: CASSYSTGTKETQYF; CDR3nt: TGTGCCAGCAGTTACTCGACAGGAACGAAGGAGACCCAGTACTTC
d_gene: -; j_gene: TRBJ2-5; abundance: many; v_gene: TRBV6-5; CDR3aa: CASSYSGQQETQYF; CDR3nt: TGTGCCAGCAGTTACTCTGGACAGCAAGAGACCCAGTACTTC
d_gene: -; j_gene: TRBJ2-3; abundance: many; v_gene: TRBV7-2; CDR3aa: CASSLAVGSFSDTQYF; CDR3nt: TGTGCCAGCAGCTTAGCCGTCGGGAGTTTCTCAGATACGCAGTATTTT
d_gene: TRBD2; j_gene: TRBJ2-5; abundance: many; v_gene: TRBV12-3/TRBV12-4; CDR3aa: CASSLGLAAVTQYF; CDR3nt: TGTGCCAGCAGTTTGGGACTAGCGGCCGTGACCCAGTACTTC
d_gene: -; j_gene: TRBJ1-1; abundance: few; v_gene: TRBV11-2; CDR3aa: CASSTFWGASNTEAFF; CDR3nt: TGTGCCAGCAGCACCTTCTGGGGGGCCTCGAACACTGAAGCTTTCTTT
d_gene: -; j_gene: TRBJ1-1; abundance: few; v_gene: TRBV30; CDR3aa: CAWSAVGTNTEAFF; CDR3nt: TGTGCCTGGAGTGCGGTAGGGACGAACACTGAAGCTTTCTTT
d_gene: -; j_gene: TRBJ2-3; abundance: -; v_gene: TRBV7-9; CDR3aa: CASSLAGRFYRTDTQYF; CDR3nt: TGTGCCAGCAGCTTAGCAGGTCGTTTTTACAGGACAGATACGCAGTATTTT
d_gene: -; j_gene: TRBJ2-1; abundance: many; v_gene: TRBV9; CDR3aa: CASSVGSEVYNEQFF; CDR3nt: TGTGCCAGCAGCGTAGGTTCGGAAGTCTACAATGAGCAGTTCTTC
d_gene: TRBD1; j_gene: TRBJ2-2; abundance: -; v_gene: TRBV18; CDR3aa: CASSPLGTATGELFF; CDR3nt: TGTGCCAGCTCACCCCTTGGGACAGCCACCGGGGAGCTGTTTTTT
d_gene: -; j_gene: TRBJ2-7; abundance: few; v_gene: TRBV14; CDR3aa: CASSQTGGSAQYF; CDR3nt: TGTGCCAGCAGCCAGACAGGCGGGAGTGCGCAGTACTTC
d_gene: TRBD1; j_gene: TRBJ2-2; abundance: -; v_gene: TRBV20-1; CDR3aa: CSAWDRRNAGELFF; CDR3nt: TGCAGTGCTTGGGACAGGAGGAACGCCGGGGAGCTGTTTTTT
d_gene: TRBD1; j_gene: TRBJ2-2; abundance: -; v_gene: TRBV4-3; CDR3aa: CASSQDRDRGFPGELFF; CDR3nt: TGCGCCAGCAGCCAAGATCGAGACAGGGGGTTTCCCGGGGAGCTGTTTTTT
d_gene: TRBD2; j_gene: TRBJ2-1; abundance: many; v_gene: TRBV12-3/TRBV12-4; CDR3aa: CASSLPTSGNNEQFF; CDR3nt: TGTGCCAGCAGTTTGCCGACTAGCGGGAACAATGAGCAGTTCTTC
d_gene: -; j_gene: TRBJ1-5; abundance: -; v_gene: TRBV7-9; CDR3aa: CASSNRDPQPQHF; CDR3nt: TGTGCCAGCAGCAACAGAGATCCTCAGCCCCAGCATTTT
d_gene: -; j_gene: TRBJ2-3; abundance: -; v_gene: TRBV7-2; CDR3aa: CASSFRQGNADTQYF; CDR3nt: TGTGCCAGCAGCTTCAGGCAGGGGAACGCAGATACGCAGTATTTT
d_gene: TRBD2; j_gene: TRBJ2-1; abundance: many; v_gene: TRBV11-3; CDR3aa: CASSTSGSHEQFF; CDR3nt: TGTGCCAGCAGCACGAGCGGGAGCCATGAGCAGTTCTTC
d_gene: -; j_gene: TRBJ1-2; abundance: -; v_gene: TRBV7-3; CDR3aa: CASRSGTRHYGYTF; CDR3nt: TGTGCCAGCAGATCCGGGACACGCCACTATGGCTACACCTTC
d_gene: TRBD1; j_gene: TRBJ2-7; abundance: -; v_gene: TRBV20-1; CDR3aa: CSARERRGTVSHEQYF; CDR3nt: TGCAGTGCTAGAGAAAGAAGAGGGACAGTCTCCCACGAGCAGTACTTC
d_gene: TRBD1; j_gene: TRBJ1-4; abundance: -; v_gene: TRBV4-2; CDR3aa: CASSQPPDRVKEKLFF; CDR3nt: TGTGCCAGCAGCCAACCCCCGGACAGGGTTAAGGAAAAACTGTTTTTT
d_gene: TRBD2; j_gene: TRBJ2-1; abundance: many; v_gene: TRBV11-3; CDR3aa: CASSLVPAGGSYSYNEQFF; CDR3nt: TGTGCCAGCAGCTTAGTTCCAGCGGGAGGCTCATACTCCTACAATGAGCAGTTCTTC
d_gene: TRBD1; j_gene: TRBJ2-7; abundance: many; v_gene: TRBV24-1; CDR3aa: CATSDWLRDSLLEQYF; CDR3nt: TGTGCCACCAGTGATTGGCTCCGGGACAGCCTCTTAGAGCAGTACTTC
d_gene: -; j_gene: TRBJ1-2; abundance: many; v_gene: TRBV9; CDR3aa: CASSVDPGATNYGYTF; CDR3nt: TGTGCCAGCAGCGTAGATCCCGGGGCTACTAACTATGGCTACACCTTC
d_gene: -; j_gene: TRBJ2-2; abundance: many; v_gene: TRBV7-2; CDR3aa: CASSSHGFRFTGELFF; CDR3nt: TGTGCCAGCAGCTCACATGGTTTTCGGTTCACCGGGGAGCTGTTTTTT
d_gene: TRBD2; j_gene: TRBJ2-1; abundance: -; v_gene: TRBV5-6; CDR3aa: CASSLFGLAGEWQFF; CDR3nt: TGTGCCAGCAGCTTGTTTGGGCTAGCGGGAGAATGGCAGTTCTTC
d_gene: -; j_gene: TRBJ2-1; abundance: many; v_gene: TRBV2; CDR3aa: CASSELEQFF; CDR3nt: TGTGCCAGCAGTGAACTTGAGCAGTTCTTC
d_gene: TRBD1; j_gene: TRBJ1-2; abundance: many; v_gene: TRBV3-1; CDR3aa: CASSQPGTGGYGYTF; CDR3nt: TGTGCCAGCAGCCAACCCGGGACAGGGGGCTATGGCTACACCTTC
d_gene: TRBD2; j_gene: TRBJ2-7; abundance: many; v_gene: TRBV18; CDR3aa: CASSPASGGPEQYF; CDR3nt: TGTGCCAGCTCACCAGCTAGCGGGGGCCCCGAGCAGTACTTC
d_gene: -; j_gene: TRBJ2-1; abundance: many; v_gene: TRBV11-1; CDR3aa: CASSFLGGEQFF; CDR3nt: TGTGCCAGCAGCTTTTTGGGGGGTGAGCAGTTCTTC